This T cell receptor beta chain emerged from a study of T cells after yellow fever vaccination. Researchers made TCR cDNA using 5'RACE template switching, and this step added a universal primer site and UMIs. TCRdb analysed the 5' RACE reads with MiXCR anew, one entry per CDR3 protein. The table lists some 500,000 distinct CDR3 sequences, approximately 13% of them singletons. This clonotype was seen a few times. As yet, its antigen is unknown. Points from the study as a whole: The presence of abundant clonotypes contaminating from the bulk population was possible in FACS-sorted repertoires. By day 5 rather than day 15, the secondary response had peaked, though it was weaker.

V gave up 3 bases and J gave up 5 bases; unmatched junction bases: 22. This CDR3 is built from 22 residues. Germline CDR1 is MGHRA and CDR2 is YSYEKL. This TCR came from a man aged 30-40 years who received the YFV17D yellow fever vaccine. V is TRBV4-1 and J is TRBJ2-6, with 10 bases identical to TRBD2. The source was PBMCs, collected on the day of the yellow fever booster vaccination. The CDR3 nucleotides are TGCGCCAGCAGCCAGGCAATACAAGGGACCTCTAGCGGGAGTCGCCGGGCCAACGTCCTGACTTTC. This translates into CASSQAIQGTSSGSRRANVLTF.